The 16 T cell receptor beta chains below were found in one sample sequenced in a study of regulatory T cells in long-lasting Graves disease. Building of the TCR beta libraries involved iRepertoire HTBI primers and Arm-PCR of CDR3 regions. TCRdb used MiXCR to reprocess the multiplex PCR reads, holding one entry per CDR3 protein. The sample yields approximately 690,000 distinct CDR3 sequences, around 30% seen once. As to time point: persistent/refractory GD, antithyroid drugs over 5 years with positive TRAb. RNA extracted from PBMCs served as the sequencing template. The material was peripheral blood mononuclear cells (PBMCs), obtained when the disease was refractory, from a patient treated with antithyroid drugs. Receptor source: a female donor with Graves disease.

The V call is TRBV6-1, the J call TRBJ2-7; D remains ambiguous. Germline V gives CDR1 MNHNS, CDR2 SASEGT. This CDR3 region has 14 residues. The germline V and J ends were trimmed by 2 bases and 8 bases, with 16 bases remaining between them. This CDR3 reads CASSEKEGPTKQYF. CDR3 nucleotide sequence: TGTGCCAGCAGTGAAAAAGAAGGACCCACCAAGCAGTACTTC.

This clonotype was recorded many times. CDR3 in amino acids: CASSLVGIGELFF. DNA of the CDR3: TGTGCCAGCAGTTTAGTGGGTATCGGGGAGCTGTTTTTT. The genes are TRBV12-3 or TRBV12-4 and TRBJ2-2; D ambiguous. The CDR3 contains 13 residues. Trimming took 1 base from V and 7 from J, leaving 7 bases between them.

The rearrangement uses TRBV5-1 and TRBJ1-6; 10 bases line up with TRBD1. V lost 4 bases to trimming and J lost 0 bases; unmatched junction nucleotides: 10. The germline CDR1 and CDR2 sequences are SGHRS and YFSETQ. The CDR3 covers 19 residues. The CDR3 sequence is CASSPNGTGVASYNSPLHF. CDR3 DNA: TGCGCCAGCAGCCCGAACGGGACAGGGGTCGCCTCCTATAATTCACCCCTCCACTTT. The entire variable domain, with the rest obtained from reference TRBV5-1 and TRBJ1-6, is as follows: KAGVTQTPRYLIKTRGQQVTLSCSPISGHRSVSWYQQTPGQGLQFLFEYFSETQRNKGNFPGRFSGRQFSNSRSEMNVSTLELGDSALYLCASSPNGTGVASYNSPLHFGNGTRLTVT.

This sequence joins TRBV20-1 and TRBJ1-1; possible D gene TRBD1, 5 bases. The CDR3 runs to 13 residues. V gave up 6 bases and J gave up 1 base, with 12 bases separating them. Germline loops: CDR1 DFQATT, CDR2 SNEGSKA (reference sequence). CDR3 bases: TGCAGTGCCCCCCAGGGAGGGAACACTGAAGCTTTCTTT. Translating it yields CSAPQGGNTEAFF.

The chain employs TRBV7-9 and TRBJ2-7; D might be TRBD2 (5 bases). V was pared by 5 bases and J by 2 bases, with 19 bases between. Germline V lookup: CDR1 SEHNR, CDR2 FQNEAQ (reference sequence). The CDR3 totals 16 residues. CDR3 DNA: TGTGCCAGCAGCAGAGGGCGGCTAGGCGGTGCCTACGAGCAGTACTTC. It is translated as CASSRGRLGGAYEQYF. The entire variable domain, with the rest obtained from reference TRBV7-9 and TRBJ2-7, is as follows: DTGVSQNPRHKITKRGQNVTFRCDPISEHNRLYWYRQTLGQGPEFLTYFQNEAQLEKSRLLSDRFSAERPKGSFSTLEIQRTEQGDSAMYLCASSRGRLGGAYEQYFGPGTRLTVT.

The chain recombines TRBV7-9 with TRBJ2-7, with 7 bases that match TRBD1. The CDR3 length is 13 residues. Trimming took 5 bases from V and 6 from J; bases not matched to a gene: 7. Germline V CDR1 and CDR2: SEHNR, FQNEAQ (reference sequence). The CDR3 region has the DNA TGTGCCAGCAGCCGGACAGGTTGGGGCGAGCAGTACTTC. Translating gives CASSRTGWGEQYF.

This CDR3 reads CATGDWVGAFF. The CDR3 DNA reads as TGTGCCACTGGAGATTGGGTAGGAGCTTTCTTT. The chain employs TRBV19 and TRBJ1-1; no definite D call. Germline loops: CDR1 LNHDA, CDR2 SQIVND (reference sequence). V was clipped by 10 bases and J by 10 bases, with 16 bases between them. CDR3 length: 11 residues.

The V and J genes are TRBV28 and TRBJ1-5; 8 nucleotides line up with TRBD1. The J segment lost 3 bases and the V segment lost 4 bases, leaving 11 bases of the junction unmatched. Germline CDR1 MDHEN, CDR2 SYDVKM. The CDR3 has 17 residues. CDR3 loop: CASSSKGQALSNQPQHF. The DNA of the CDR3 is TGTGCCAGCAGTTCCAAGGGACAGGCGCTGTCCAATCAGCCCCAGCATTTT.

This chain uses TRBV2 with TRBJ1-1; maybe TRBD1 (5 bases). The CDR3 runs 15 residues. V was pared by 4 bases and J by 1 base, with 13 bases between. In germline, CDR1 is SNHLY, CDR2 FYNNEI. DNA for the CDR3: TGTGCCAGCAGTGCCGCGGGACCTGCGAACACTGAAGCTTTCTTT. Its translation is CASSAAGPANTEAFF.

This clonotype showed up just a few times. The chain has TRBV7-6 and TRBJ2-5; TRBD2 agrees at 11 bases. CDR3 length: 15 residues. The trim removed 5 bases at V and 5 bases at J, leaving 7 bases unmatched. CDR1 SGHVS and CDR2 FNYEAQ come from the germline V gene. CDR3: CASSPELAGVETQYF. Written as DNA, the CDR3 is TGTGCCAGCAGCCCAGAACTAGCGGGAGTGGAGACCCAGTACTTC.

V gene TRBV15 combines with J gene TRBJ1-2, with D unresolved. The CDR3 runs to 12 residues. The germline gives CDR1 LNHNV, CDR2 YYDKDF (reference sequence). V lost 3 bases to trimming and J lost 7 bases, with 9 bases between them. The CDR3 reads CATSRARGGYTF. In DNA, the CDR3 is TGTGCCACCAGCAGGGCGCGGGGTGGCTACACCTTC.

The chain combines TRBV20-1 with TRBJ2-4; D not certain. The germline CDR1 and CDR2 sequences are DFQATT and SNEGSKA (reference sequence). The CDR3 contains 11 residues. The V gene lost 3 bases and the J gene lost 13 bases, with 13 bases spanning the gap. In DNA form, the CDR3 reads TGCAGTGCTAGTATCTCTGATCTCCAGTACTTC. This gives the protein CSASISDLQYF.

The genes are TRBV20-1 and TRBJ2-7; 11 nucleotides align to TRBD2. The CDR3 runs to 13 residues. The germline V gene has CDR1 DFQATT and CDR2 SNEGSKA (reference sequence). J gave up 6 bases and V 3 bases, and 4 bases lay outside the gene matches. In DNA form, the CDR3 reads TGCAGTGCTAGCTGGCTAGCGGGAGGCGAGCAGTACTTC. The encoded protein is CSASWLAGGEQYF.

This clonotype has just a few counts. The chain carries TRBV28 and TRBJ1-1; D may be TRBD1 (5 bases). With 6 bases removed from V and 2 bases from J, the gap between germline ends came to 13 bases. Germline CDR1 is MDHEN and CDR2 is SYDVKM. This CDR3 contains 14 residues. The CDR3 is CASSSRDVNTEAFF. For the CDR3, the DNA is TGTGCCAGCAGCTCCCGGGACGTAAACACTGAAGCTTTCTTT.

Many counts were recorded for this clonotype. The chain combines TRBV7-6 with TRBJ1-2, with a possible D match to TRBD1 (5 bases). The CDR3 length is 14 residues. Germline CDR1 is SGHVS and CDR2 is FNYEAQ. Trimming cost V 3 bases and J 4 bases, with 12 bases left between them. CDR3 nucleotides: TGTGCCAGCAGCTTGGGGGATGGAGGCTATGGCTACACCTTC. This sequence encodes CASSLGDGGYGYTF.

This clonotype was seen a handful of times. V is TRBV2 and J is TRBJ1-1, with D hard to call. Germline V gives CDR1 SNHLY, CDR2 FYNNEI. The CDR3 has 14 residues. The ends were cut back, 0 bases at V and 0 bases at J, with 5 bases in the middle. The CDR3 loop is CASSEAGVNTEAFF. In nucleotides, the CDR3 is TGTGCCAGCAGTGAAGCTGGGGTGAACACTGAAGCTTTCTTT.